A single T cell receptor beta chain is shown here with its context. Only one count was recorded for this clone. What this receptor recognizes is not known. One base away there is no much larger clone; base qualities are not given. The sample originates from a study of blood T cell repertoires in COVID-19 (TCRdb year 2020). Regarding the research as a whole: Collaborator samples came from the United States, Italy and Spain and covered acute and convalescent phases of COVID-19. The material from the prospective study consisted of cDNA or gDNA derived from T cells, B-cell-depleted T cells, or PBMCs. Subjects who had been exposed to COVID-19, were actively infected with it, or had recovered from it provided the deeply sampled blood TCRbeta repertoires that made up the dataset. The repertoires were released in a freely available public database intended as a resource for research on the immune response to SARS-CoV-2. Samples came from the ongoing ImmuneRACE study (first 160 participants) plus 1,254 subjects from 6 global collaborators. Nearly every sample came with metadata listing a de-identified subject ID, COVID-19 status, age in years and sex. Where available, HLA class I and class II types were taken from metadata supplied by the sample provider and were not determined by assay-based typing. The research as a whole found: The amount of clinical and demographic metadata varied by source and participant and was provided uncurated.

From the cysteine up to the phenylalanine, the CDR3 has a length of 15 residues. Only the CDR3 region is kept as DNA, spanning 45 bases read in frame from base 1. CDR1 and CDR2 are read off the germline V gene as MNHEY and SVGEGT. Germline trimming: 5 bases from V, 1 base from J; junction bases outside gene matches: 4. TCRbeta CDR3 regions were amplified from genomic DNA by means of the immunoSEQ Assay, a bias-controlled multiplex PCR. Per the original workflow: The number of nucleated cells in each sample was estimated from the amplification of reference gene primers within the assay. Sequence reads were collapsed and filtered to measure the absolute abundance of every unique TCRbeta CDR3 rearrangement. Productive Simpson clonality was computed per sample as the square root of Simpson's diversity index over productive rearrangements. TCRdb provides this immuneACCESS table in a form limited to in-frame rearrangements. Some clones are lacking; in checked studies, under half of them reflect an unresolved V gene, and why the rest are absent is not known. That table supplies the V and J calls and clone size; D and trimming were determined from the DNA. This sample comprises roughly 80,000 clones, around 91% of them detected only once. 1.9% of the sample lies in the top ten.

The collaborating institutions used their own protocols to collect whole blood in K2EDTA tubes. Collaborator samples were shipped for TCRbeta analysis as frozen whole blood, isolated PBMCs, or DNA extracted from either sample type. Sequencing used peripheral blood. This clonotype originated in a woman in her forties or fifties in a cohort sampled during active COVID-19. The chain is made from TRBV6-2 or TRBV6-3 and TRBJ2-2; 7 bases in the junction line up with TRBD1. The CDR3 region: CASSIGQVNTGELFF. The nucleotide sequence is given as TGTGCCAGCAGTATTGGACAGGTGAACACCGGGGAGCTGTTTTTT.